This T cell receptor beta chain came from a study of blood T cells in healthy people across ages. Whole-study findings and limits: In these data, TCR beta diversity tracked strongly with naive T cell percentage. Long-lived donors had more naive CD4+ cells and higher diversity than aged donors.

Healthy Caucasian individuals from Russia aged about 6 to 100 were enrolled as donors. A sample-barcoded 5' primer and a J-beta primer mix were used in a second PCR of roughly 7 to 11 cycles. TCRdb processed the 5' RACE reads anew with MiXCR; each CDR3 protein has one entry. The repertoire has roughly 700,000 distinct CDR3 sequences, 32% of them found once; the top ten carry about 16%. This CDR3 region has 13 residues. CDR1 and CDR2 from the germline V gene are SQVTM and ANQGSEA. A remark on this clonotype: Its target is not known. This may stem from a read error, because a much larger clone lies one nucleotide away.

The rearrangement joins TRBV29-1 to TRBJ1-4; D is ambiguous. Specimen: blood. This TCR was recovered from a woman aged 80 or over in good health. CDR3 bases: TGCAGCGTTCGAACGGGAGTCAATGAAAAACGGTTTTTT. Its translation: CSVRTGVNEKRFF.